The entry below gives a single T cell receptor beta chain sequence along with its context. Its matching antigen is unknown. One end of the junction varies from germline; a read error may be responsible. This record belongs to a study of early T cells in non-severe SARS-CoV-2 infection. The wider study: Unsorted whole-blood RNA was sequenced in bulk, leaving chains unpaired. Study outcomes and limitations: Anti-spike CD8 responses were favored in VDJdb matching, and private and CD4 specificities were missed.

Germline CDR1 LNHNV, CDR2 YYDKDF (reference sequence). The CDR3 covers 13 residues. Unique molecular identifiers tagged individual cDNA molecules. Each CDR3 protein gets one entry after TCRdb re-called the 5' RACE reads with MiXCR. The sample records under 80,000 distinct CDR3 sequences, roughly 11% being singletons. Sequencing was done on a sample of whole blood. This chain connects TRBV15 to TRBJ2-5; D gene uncertain. The receptor comes from an adult who was a healthcare worker with PCR-confirmed SARS-CoV-2 infection or an uninfected control (not recorded which). The CDR3 loop is CATSRDQEESQYF. For the CDR3, the DNA is TGTGCCACCAGCAGAGATCAAGAAGAGTCCCAGTACTTC.